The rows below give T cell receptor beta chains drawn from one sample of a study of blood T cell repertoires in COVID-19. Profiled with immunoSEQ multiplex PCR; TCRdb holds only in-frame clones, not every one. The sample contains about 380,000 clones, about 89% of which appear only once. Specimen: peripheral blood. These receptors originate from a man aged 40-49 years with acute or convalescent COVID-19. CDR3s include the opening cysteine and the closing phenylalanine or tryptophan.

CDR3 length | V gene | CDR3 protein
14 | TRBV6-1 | CASSEVRSNQPQHF
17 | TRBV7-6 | CASSLHTTSQGNYGYTF
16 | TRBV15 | CATSRARTGVYNEQFF
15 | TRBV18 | CASSPSAGFRETQYF
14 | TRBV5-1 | CASSLELAEETQYF
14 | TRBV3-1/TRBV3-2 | CASSWRSGVGGYTF
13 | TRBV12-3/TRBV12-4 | CASSEGARQPQHF
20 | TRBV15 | CATSRGNTPGTGGGGETQYF
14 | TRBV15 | CATSRDQWTSEAFF
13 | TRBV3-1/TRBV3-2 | CASSPEGPLGCTF
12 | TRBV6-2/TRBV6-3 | CASSYAGNGYTF
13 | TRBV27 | CASRAHGNYGYTF
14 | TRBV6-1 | CASSDWGADNEQFF
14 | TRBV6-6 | CASSSGTYNSPLHF
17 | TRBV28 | CASSSGTGKRSGNTIYF
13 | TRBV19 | CASSIGTRETQYF
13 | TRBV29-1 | CSAGTGGDTEAFF
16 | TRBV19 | CASKGDPRGANYGYTF
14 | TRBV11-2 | CASSLDLIAQPQHF
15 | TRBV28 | CASSLSNRHTDTQYF
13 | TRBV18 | CASSPAGDSPLHF
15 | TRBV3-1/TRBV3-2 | CASSQGGLWDTEAFF
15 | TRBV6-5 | CASRTTIRTEREAFF
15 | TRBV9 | CASSGPKTGPYEQYF
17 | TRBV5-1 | CATARAWTGRTNTEAFF
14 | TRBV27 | CASSLFRGPYEQYF
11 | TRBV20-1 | CSARDGTSQFF
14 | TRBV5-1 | CASSLGSGTYEQYF
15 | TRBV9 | CASSVGGNGANVLTF